Shown below are 7 T cell receptor beta chains from a single sample sequenced in a study of T-cell memory formation after mild COVID-19. MiXCR was run by TCRdb on the 5' RACE reads, yielding one entry per CDR3 protein. The sample records about 38,000 distinct CDR3 sequences, 10% to 12% being singletons. The sequencing input was PBMCs or a T cell subset sorted from them (not recorded which). These receptors all stem from a man aged 18 to 30 who had mild COVID-19 (a few samples of this study predate the infection). Cell type and time point are not known.

This clonotype was counted a few times. The chain employs TRBV19 and TRBJ2-1; the D is unclear. Germline V lookup: CDR1 LNHDA, CDR2 SQIVND (reference sequence). V lost 4 bases to trimming and J lost 1 base, with 14 bases between them. This CDR3 comprises 16 residues. CDR3 protein: CASSTPRLGSYNEQFF. In DNA, the CDR3 is TGTGCCAGTAGTACCCCTCGACTGGGGTCCTACAATGAGCAGTTCTTC.

This clonotype was seen at least ten times. The chain employs TRBV11-2 and TRBJ2-7; D not resolved. Germline V CDR1 and CDR2: SGHAT, FQNNGV. The CDR3 extends over 13 amino acids. Trimming left V 4 bases short and J 9 bases short, with 16 bases between. The CDR3 sequence: CASSSPLSLGQYV. The CDR3 bases are TGTGCCAGCAGCTCCCCGTTAAGCTTAGGGCAGTACGTC.

This clonotype was seen many times. The V call is TRBV7-3, the J call TRBJ2-7; D gene uncertain. The CDR3 spans 11 residues. V gave up 5 bases and J gave up 7 bases, with 9 bases separating them. Germline loops: CDR1 SGHTA, CDR2 FQGTGA. In DNA, the CDR3 is TGTGCCAGCAGCCCCGGTGGTGAGCAGTACTTC. This sequence encodes CASSPGGEQYF. Full variable domain (remainder filled in from reference TRBV7-3 and TRBJ2-7): GAGVSQTPSNKVTEKGKYVELRCDPISGHTALYWYRQSLGQGPEFLIYFQGTGAADDSGLPNDRFFAVRPEGSVSTLKIQRTERGDSAVYLCASSPGGEQYFGPGTRLTVT.

This clonotype was found a few times. This chain joins TRBV5-1 and TRBJ2-2, with a weak D call TRBD2 (6 bases). The length of the CDR3 is 15 residues. Trimming removed 0 bases at V and 6 bases at J, with 12 bases between. Per germline, CDR1 SGHRS and CDR2 YFSETQ. The CDR3 DNA follows: TGCGCCAGCAGCTTGGCGGGGGTCGGGGCCGGGGAGCTGTTTTTT. Its protein product is CASSLAGVGAGELFF.

The rearrangement joins TRBV5-4 to TRBJ1-6, with 9 bases aligning to TRBD1. After removal of 0 bases from V and 8 bases from J, the junction contained 0 bases not matched to a gene. CDR1 and CDR2 from the germline V gene are SGHNT and YYREEE (reference sequence). The CDR3 has 14 amino acids. CDR3 residues: CASSLGTGDSPLHF. DNA for the CDR3: TGTGCCAGCAGCTTGGGGACAGGGGATTCACCCCTCCACTTT.

In its sample, this clonotype was seen a few times. The chain is built from TRBV2 and TRBJ1-1, with D maybe TRBD1 (5 bases). Germline values: CDR1 SNHLY, CDR2 FYNNEI. V lost 4 bases, J lost 5 bases, and 11 bases lay in between. CDR3 length: 13 amino acids. CDR3 amino acids: CASSGPGRTEAFF. In nucleotides, the CDR3 is TGTGCCAGCAGTGGGCCAGGGCGAACTGAAGCTTTCTTT.

The table lists this clonotype with many counts. The V gene is TRBV4-3, the J gene TRBJ1-2; perhaps TRBD1 as D (5 bases). This CDR3 comprises 12 residues. V lost 8 bases and J 5 bases, leaving 12 bases between the germline ends. In germline, CDR1 is LGHNA, CDR2 YSLEER. CDR3 sequence reads: CASGGEGYGYTF. Here the CDR3 DNA reads TGCGCCAGCGGAGGGGAGGGTTATGGCTACACCTTC.